Listed here are 3 T cell receptor beta chains from one sample, sequenced in a study of cytomegalovirus exposure and HLA in healthy donors (TCRdb year 2017). Library generation was performed with the immunoSEQ multiplex PCR assay. The multiplex PCR relied on a mix of 60 forward primers for TCR Vbeta segments and 13 reverse primers for TCR Jbeta segments. TCRdb took this table from immuneACCESS and kept in-frame rearrangements with V and J called. Such tables lack part of the clones; where checked against another copy, unresolved V genes explain under half of the gap, and the rest is unexplained. The table for this sample lists around 150,000 clones; about two thirds of them were counted only once. In total, the top ten clones hold 2.8% of the sample. The specimen sequenced was PBMCs. These receptors all come from a woman aged 25 to 39 in good health and CMV-seronegative.

The table lists this clone with a count of one. V usage is TRBV5-5 and J usage is TRBJ1-2, with D unclear. Germline V CDR1 and CDR2: SGHKS, YYEKEE (reference sequence). V lost 0 bases to trimming and J lost 0 bases, with 9 bases between them. This CDR3 has 15 amino acids. CDR3 sequence reads: CASSLVLRSNYGYTF. CDR3 DNA: TGTGCCAGCAGCTTGGTGCTCAGATCTAACTATGGCTACACCTTC.

The chain employs TRBV25-1 and TRBJ1-1, with TRBD1 as a possible D gene (5 bases). The CDR3 covers 13 residues. Germline-derived CDR1 and CDR2 are MGHDK and SYGVNS. Trimming removed 11 bases at V and 4 bases at J, with 17 bases between. CDR3 DNA sequence: TGTGCCCACGGGGGAATAGGTGGCACTGAAGCTTTCTTT. Amino acids: CAHGGIGGTEAFF.

V usage is TRBV28 and J usage is TRBJ1-6; no clear D gene. The CDR3 runs to 13 residues. The germline V gene encodes CDR1 MDHEN and CDR2 SYDVKM. V was cut by 6 bases and J by 7 bases, with 10 bases left in between. This chain's CDR3 is CASSLTGNSPLHF. CDR3 DNA: TGTGCCAGCAGCCTAACGGGAAATTCACCCCTCCACTTT.